This TCR beta chain came from a study of T cell repertoires in cytomegalovirus infection. Overall study: Evidence of both CMV infection and a matching HLA type came from public TCR beta signatures.

Broader study findings: There were HLA-C-restricted CMV-specific TCR beta clonotypes dominating the ex vivo response. Using cumulative public TCR beta family frequency, the authors identified those who carried CMV together with the relevant HLA.

TCRdb passed the reads through MiXCR, listing each CDR3 protein once. The data hold about 700,000 distinct CDR3 sequences, with roughly 30% observed a single time. This clonotype was counted only a few times. The antigen remains undetermined. Germline V gives CDR1 SGHAT, CDR2 FQNNGV. The CDR3 consists of 14 residues. The V gene end was trimmed by 0 bases and the J gene end by 6 bases; junction bases not matched to a gene: 2. The sequence came from a human donor in good health (CMV status not recorded). Some clones in this sample may be carry-over from other donors' samples. The source material was cultured PBMCs, sampled from culture after CMV antigen stimulation. This rearrangement joins TRBV11-2 to TRBJ2-3; TRBD2 matches 8 bases. In DNA form, the CDR3 reads TGTGCCAGCAGCTTAGAGGCTAGCGGGGATACGCAGTATTTT. Amino acid sequence: CASSLEASGDTQYF.